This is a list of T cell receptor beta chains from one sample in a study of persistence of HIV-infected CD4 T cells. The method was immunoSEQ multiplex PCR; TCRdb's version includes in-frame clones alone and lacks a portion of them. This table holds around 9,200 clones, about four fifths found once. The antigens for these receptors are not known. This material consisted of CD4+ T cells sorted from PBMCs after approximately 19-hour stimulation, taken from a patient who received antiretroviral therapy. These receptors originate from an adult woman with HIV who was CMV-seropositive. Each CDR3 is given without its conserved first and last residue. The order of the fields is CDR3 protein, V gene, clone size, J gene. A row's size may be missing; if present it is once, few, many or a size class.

CDR3: ASSPSRAVRDEKLF
V: TRBV18
size: once
J: TRBJ1-4

CDR3: ASRDRRLAGVEAGELF
V: TRBV19
size: few
J: TRBJ2-2

CDR3: ASSPAQTHGYT
V: TRBV5-1
size: .
J: TRBJ1-2

CDR3: AWSVEGNQPQH
V: TRBV30
size: once
J: TRBJ1-5

CDR3: ASSLMDYGYT
V: TRBV5-1
size: once
J: TRBJ1-2

CDR3: ASRREGGYQGYT
V: TRBV7-9
size: .
J: TRBJ1-2

CDR3: ASSLVPGVGTGELF
V: TRBV5-1
size: .
J: TRBJ2-2

CDR3: ASSLAEGRETQY
V: TRBV5-1
size: .
J: TRBJ2-5

CDR3: ASSIASTVRTEAF
V: TRBV19
size: few
J: TRBJ1-1

CDR3: ASRPGQATYEQY
V: TRBV6-5
size: .
J: TRBJ2-7

CDR3: ATSDFREGPRNEQF
V: TRBV24-1
size: .
J: TRBJ2-1

CDR3: ASSPRDGTGKTQY
V: TRBV14
size: .
J: TRBJ2-5

CDR3: ASSETSTGGGYGYT
V: TRBV28
size: .
J: TRBJ1-2

CDR3: ASSLAAGAEQF
V: TRBV5-1
size: .
J: TRBJ2-1

CDR3: ASSRGSDYGYT
V: TRBV19
size: .
J: TRBJ1-2

CDR3: ASSWPTGANYGYT
V: TRBV28
size: .
J: TRBJ1-2

CDR3: ASSPLTGDYT
V: TRBV18
size: .
J: TRBJ1-2

CDR3: ASIGGAHSNEQY
V: TRBV7-9
size: .
J: TRBJ2-7

CDR3: SVAQDRPGGNEQF
V: TRBV29-1
size: .
J: TRBJ2-1

CDR3: ATSDDSNQPQH
V: TRBV24-1
size: .
J: TRBJ1-5

CDR3: ATSSYGTHITRELF
V: TRBV15
size: .
J: TRBJ2-2

CDR3: SVNRGLGTEAF
V: TRBV29-1
size: .
J: TRBJ1-1

CDR3: SASLTAHQETQY
V: TRBV20-1
size: .
J: TRBJ2-5

CDR3: ASSWFGSVTDTQY
V: TRBV28
size: .
J: TRBJ2-3

CDR3: AWSVGREEPQH
V: TRBV30
size: .
J: TRBJ1-5

CDR3: AWSVSSGGDQETQY
V: TRBV30
size: .
J: TRBJ2-5

CDR3: ASGLAPGQLYGYT
V: TRBV12-5
size: .
J: TRBJ1-2

CDR3: ASSLGDRYYNEQF
V: TRBV5-1
size: .
J: TRBJ2-1

CDR3: ASSQLQGQGNQPQH
V: TRBV18
size: .
J: TRBJ1-5

CDR3: ASSAGGLETQY
V: TRBV9
size: .
J: TRBJ2-5

CDR3: ASSPGQGAYEQY
V: TRBV6-6
size: .
J: TRBJ2-7

CDR3: ASSSRQGLSGNTIY
V: TRBV11-1
size: .
J: TRBJ1-3

CDR3: ASSLQAKNTEAF
V: TRBV7-3
size: .
J: TRBJ1-1

CDR3: ASSERGRGSPLH
V: TRBV25-1
size: few
J: TRBJ1-6

CDR3: ASSLEGDLSYEQY
V: TRBV5-6
size: .
J: TRBJ2-7

CDR3: ASSQLASLHGYT
V: TRBV4-3
size: .
J: TRBJ1-2

CDR3: ASSLQTGGHNEQF
V: TRBV7-9
size: .
J: TRBJ2-1

CDR3: ASSLGQGWGEKLF
V: TRBV5-8
size: .
J: TRBJ1-4

CDR3: ASSLDGASSYEQY
V: TRBV5-1
size: .
J: TRBJ2-7

CDR3: ASSLGRSEQY
V: TRBV27
size: .
J: TRBJ2-7

CDR3: ASCPGGPRQETQY
V: TRBV27
size: .
J: TRBJ2-5

CDR3: ASSLEGVRYEAF
V: TRBV5-1
size: few
J: TRBJ1-1

CDR3: ASSASEDTEAF
V: TRBV5-1
size: .
J: TRBJ1-1

CDR3: AISLSESSYNEQF
V: TRBV10-3
size: .
J: TRBJ2-1